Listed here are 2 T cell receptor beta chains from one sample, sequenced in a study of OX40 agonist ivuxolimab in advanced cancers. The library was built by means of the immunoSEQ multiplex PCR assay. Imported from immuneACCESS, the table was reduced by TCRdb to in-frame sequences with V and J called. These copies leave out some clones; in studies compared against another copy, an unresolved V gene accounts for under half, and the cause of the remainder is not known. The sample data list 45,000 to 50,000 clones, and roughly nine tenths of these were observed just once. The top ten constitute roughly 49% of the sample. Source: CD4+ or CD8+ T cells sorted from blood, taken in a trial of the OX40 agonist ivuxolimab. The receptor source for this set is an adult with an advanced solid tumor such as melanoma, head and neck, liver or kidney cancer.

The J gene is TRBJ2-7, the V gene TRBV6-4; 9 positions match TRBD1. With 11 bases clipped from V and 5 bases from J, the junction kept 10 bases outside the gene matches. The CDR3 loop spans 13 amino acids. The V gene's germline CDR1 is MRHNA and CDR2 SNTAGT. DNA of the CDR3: TGTGCCCGTTATATCCGGGACAGGGACGAGCAGTACTTC. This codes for CARYIRDRDEQYF.

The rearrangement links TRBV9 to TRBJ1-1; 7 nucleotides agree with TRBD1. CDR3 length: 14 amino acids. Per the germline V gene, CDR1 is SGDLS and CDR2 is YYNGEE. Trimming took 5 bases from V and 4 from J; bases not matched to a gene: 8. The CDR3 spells CASSLIQGGTEAFF. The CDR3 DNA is TGTGCCAGCAGTCTAATTCAGGGGGGCACTGAAGCTTTCTTT.